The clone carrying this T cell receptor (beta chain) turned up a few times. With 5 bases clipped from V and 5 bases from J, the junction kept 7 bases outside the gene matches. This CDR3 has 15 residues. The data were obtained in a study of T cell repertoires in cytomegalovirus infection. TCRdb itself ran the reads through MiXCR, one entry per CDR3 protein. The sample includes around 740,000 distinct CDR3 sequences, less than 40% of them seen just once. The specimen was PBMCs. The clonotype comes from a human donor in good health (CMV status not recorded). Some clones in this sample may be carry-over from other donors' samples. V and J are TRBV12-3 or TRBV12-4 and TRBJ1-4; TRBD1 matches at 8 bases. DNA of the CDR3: TGTGCCAGCAGTCCGGGGGACAGGCCGAATGAAAAACTGTTTTTT. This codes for CASSPGDRPNEKLFF.